The source of this T cell receptor (beta chain) is a study of blood T cell repertoires in COVID-19. Cohort placement rested on clinical history that participants reported themselves. V gave up 3 bases and J gave up 4 bases; unmatched junction bases: 11. CDR3 length: 16 residues. In the original workflow: Amplification from reference gene primers served as the basis for estimated nucleated cell counts. Clones were read by immunoSEQ multiplex PCR, and TCRdb kept only the in-frame ones, dropping some. The V and J calls and clone size come from that table; D and trimming were worked out from the DNA. The sample contains under 450,000 clones, less than 90% of which appear only once. This clone was recorded only once.

This TCR derives from a woman in her forties or fifties who had recovered from COVID-19. Sequenced: PBMCs or T cells enriched from blood (not recorded which). The V gene is TRBV23-1, the J gene TRBJ1-2; 7 bases line up with TRBD1. TRBV23-1 carries the ORF label, with uncertain function. This CDR3 is CASSQTGIQTGYGYTF. CDR3 bases: TGCGCCAGCAGTCAGACAGGGATTCAAACAGGCTATGGCTACACCTTC.